The rows below give T cell receptor beta chains drawn from one sample of a study of beta chain features in type 1 diabetes. Produced via immunoSEQ multiplex PCR; TCRdb's table is partial and in-frame only. The data show under 300,000 clones, about a fifth seen once. The sample comprised naive CD4+ T cells from blood. The receptors come from a woman aged 40-49 years with type 1 diabetes. The CDR3 runs from the conserved cysteine through the conserved F or W. D genes are given only for firm matches. Expanded clones get a size class; other rows say once, few or many, or leave the size out.

j_gene	d_gene	v_gene	abundance	CDR3nt	CDR3aa
TRBJ2-1	TRBD2	TRBV5-1	few	TGCGCCAGCAGCTTGGGCGGGAGGGACAATGAGCAGTTCTTC	CASSLGGRDNEQFF
TRBJ2-2	TRBD2	TRBV30	few	TGTGCCTGGAGAGTGGGCGGGAGAAATGGCGGGGAGCTGTTTTTT	CAWRVGGRNGGELFF
TRBJ2-7	TRBD1	TRBV9	few	TGTGCCAGCAGCCCGGGACAGGGAGGAAACGAGCAGTACTTC	CASSPGQGGNEQYF
TRBJ2-7	NA	TRBV7-2	NA	TGTGCCAGCAGCGCCTCTAGAACTAGCTACGAGCAGTACTTC	CASSASRTSYEQYF
TRBJ2-2	NA	TRBV14	few	TGTGCCAGCAGCCTTCTCCGGGGGAACACCGGGGAGCTGTTTTTT	CASSLLRGNTGELFF
TRBJ2-3	NA	TRBV7-9	few	TGTGCCAGCAGCCGCGTACAGGGTGGCACAGATACGCAGTATTTT	CASSRVQGGTDTQYF
TRBJ1-1	TRBD1	TRBV10-3	few	TGTGCCAGCGCCGGGACAGGGGCCACTGAAGCTTTCTTT	CASAGTGATEAFF
TRBJ1-6	NA	TRBV6-5	NA	TGTGCCAGCAGTCGCCAGGATTCACCCCTCCACTTT	CASSRQDSPLHF
TRBJ1-1	NA	TRBV15	NA	TGTGCCACCAGCAGCTCACGGACTGAAGCTTTCTTT	CATSSSRTEAFF
TRBJ1-1	TRBD1	TRBV29-1	few	TGCAGCGGCGGACAGGGGCGGGACACTGAAGCTTTCTTT	CSGGQGRDTEAFF
TRBJ2-5	TRBD2	TRBV30	once	TGTGCCTGGAGTGTACGGAGACTAGCGGGAGGTCAAGAGACCCAGTACTTC	CAWSVRRLAGGQETQYF
TRBJ2-5	NA	TRBV11-2	NA	TGTGCCAGCCAGACCTCACTAGCATTTTCGGAGACCCAGTACTTC	CASQTSLAFSETQYF
TRBJ1-2	TRBD1	TRBV2	NA	TGTGCCAGTGGAGGGGGGCAGGGGGCCTATGGCTACACCTTC	CASGGGQGAYGYTF
TRBJ1-2	NA	TRBV18	few	TGTGCCAGCTCACCAGCCAGGGGTATCGATGGCTACACCTTC	CASSPARGIDGYTF
TRBJ2-6	NA	TRBV7-9	NA	TGTGCCATCGGGAAGTCTGGGGCCAACGTCCTGACTTTC	CAIGKSGANVLTF
TRBJ2-1	TRBD1	TRBV10-3	NA	TGTGCCATCAGTGACTCTACACAGGGGGCTGGTATCAGTGAGCAGTTCTTC	CAISDSTQGAGISEQFF
TRBJ1-2	NA	TRBV6-5	few	TGTGCCAGCAGTTACGAGGGAGGATATGGCTACACCTTC	CASSYEGGYGYTF
TRBJ2-3	NA	TRBV14	NA	TGTGCCAGCAGCCAAACACGGGGGAGTTTGGCAGATACGCAGTATTTT	CASSQTRGSLADTQYF
TRBJ2-1	NA	TRBV2	NA	TGTGCCAGCAGCTTGGACCTCAGGGGGCAGTTCTTC	CASSLDLRGQFF
TRBJ1-5	NA	TRBV2	NA	TGTGCCAGCCGACAGGATAGCAATCAGCCCCAGCATTTT	CASRQDSNQPQHF
TRBJ2-2	NA	TRBV28	NA	TGTGCCAGCAGTAGTGCGGACACCGGGGAGCTGTTTTTT	CASSSADTGELFF
TRBJ1-1	NA	TRBV7-9	few	TGTGCCAGCAGCCTAACCCAGCGGGGCGGGACTGAAGCTTTCTTT	CASSLTQRGGTEAFF
TRBJ2-1	NA	TRBV19	few	TGTGCCAGCAGTCGCGAGGCGAGTGAGCAGTTCTTC	CASSREASEQFF
TRBJ2-7	NA	TRBV5-4	NA	TGTGCCAGCAGCCAACAGGTCCTCTCCTACGAGCAGTACTTC	CASSQQVLSYEQYF
TRBJ1-5	TRBD1	TRBV4-2	few	TGTGCCAGCAGCCTCGACAGGGGAAATCAGCCCCAGCATTTT	CASSLDRGNQPQHF
TRBJ2-3	NA	TRBV9	NA	TGTGCCAGCAGCGTGAACAGGATCACAGATACGCAGTATTTT	CASSVNRITDTQYF
TRBJ1-2	TRBD1	TRBV4-3	NA	TGCGCCAGCAGCCAAGATGGGGCCCGTACAGGGGCAGGCGGCTACACCTTC	CASSQDGARTGAGGYTF